The present T cell receptor beta chain was sequenced within a study of neoadjuvant anti-PD-1 for oral cavity cancer. Study observations and caveats: Each response group had just a few patients in TCR analyses.

Sequencing used immunoSEQ multiplex PCR; TCRdb keeps in-frame clones, though not all of them. The sample has tens of thousands of clones, less than 90% seen once; the top ten hold around 2.8%. Concerning this clone itself: The antigen is undetermined.

Stated time point: after neoadjuvant nivolumab, at surgical resection. Patients had HPV-negative, locally advanced oral cavity squamous cell carcinoma. V trimming: 3 bases; J trimming: 4 bases; junction bases outside the gene matches: 8. The CDR3 contains 15 residues. Per the germline V gene, CDR1 is SGHDT and CDR2 is YYEEEE. The source material was PBMCs, sampled after nivolumab (anti-PD-1) treatment. The chain joins TRBV5-6 to TRBJ2-5; TRBD2 matches at 8 bases. The sequence was obtained from a person between 40 and 79 years old with oral cavity squamous cell carcinoma. CDR3 sequence reads: CASSSSGGDLETQYF. In DNA, the CDR3 is TGTGCCAGCAGCTCCTCGGGGGGGGATCTAGAGACCCAGTACTTC.